The 7 T cell receptor beta chains listed next were all sequenced from one sample in a study of T cell responses to AZD1222 COVID-19 vaccine. Measured with immunoSEQ multiplex PCR; TCRdb has only the in-frame clones, and not every one. This table holds 120,000 to 150,000 clones, under 95% found once. Specimen: peripheral blood, collected on day 0 of MenACWY control vaccination. All receptors come from an adult in good health.

The V and J genes are TRBV5-5 and TRBJ1-3; D is unclear. Deletions cut 1 base from V and 7 bases from J, with 12 bases between. CDR3 size: 14 residues. Germline assignment: CDR1 SGHKS and CDR2 YYEKEE (reference sequence). Here the CDR3 reads CASSLLALGNTIYF. For the CDR3, the DNA is TGTGCCAGCAGCTTGTTGGCCCTAGGGAACACCATATATTTT. The full variable domain, with the rest looked up from reference TRBV5-5 and TRBJ1-3, is DAGVTQSPTHLIKTRGQQVTLRCSPISGHKSVSWYQQVLGQGPQFIFQYYEKEERGRGNFPDRFSARQFPNYSSELNVNALLLGDSALYLCASSLLALGNTIYFGEGSWLTVV.

This chain joins TRBV6-6 and TRBJ2-2; 7 bases fit TRBD1. The V and J ends lost 10 bases and 3 bases, in that order; junction bases with no gene match: 8. CDR1 is MNHNY, CDR2 SVGAGI, per germline (reference sequence). The CDR3 runs to 14 residues. The chain's CDR3 is CAIRDRDDTGELFF. CDR3 DNA sequence: TGTGCCATCAGAGACAGGGACGACACCGGGGAGCTGTTTTTT.

The V call is TRBV19, the J call TRBJ1-2, with a weak D call TRBD1 (5 bases). Germline-derived CDR1 and CDR2 are LNHDA and SQIVND (reference sequence). The CDR3 runs 16 residues. V was clipped by 4 bases and J by 2 bases, with 17 bases between them. CDR3 loop: CASSTSGGRWNYGYTF. CDR3 sequence (DNA): TGTGCCAGTAGTACTTCGGGGGGTAGATGGAACTATGGCTACACCTTC.

The chain carries TRBV10-3 and TRBJ2-3; 10 bases agree with TRBD1. Trimming removed 10 bases from V and 3 bases from J; junction bases left unmatched: 10. CDR1 ENHRY and CDR2 SYGVKD come from the germline V gene. This CDR3 has 15 amino acids. In DNA form, the CDR3 reads TGTGCCACCAATAGGGACAGGGGTTTGACAGATACGCAGTATTTT. Its translation is CATNRDRGLTDTQYF.

The chain links TRBV27 to TRBJ2-7; weak D call: TRBD2 (6 bases). The V gene's germline CDR1 is MNHEY and CDR2 SMNVEV (reference sequence). The CDR3 runs to 16 residues. The V gene lost 5 bases and the J gene lost 2 bases, with 19 bases spanning the gap. The CDR3 is CASSPQPGTATYEQYF. The CDR3, as DNA: TGTGCCAGCAGTCCCCAACCCGGGACTGCAACCTACGAGCAGTACTTC.

The chain combines TRBV5-4 with TRBJ1-6, with unresolved D. The germline gives CDR1 SGHNT, CDR2 YYREEE (reference sequence). V was cut by 2 bases and J by 0 bases, with 6 bases left in between. This CDR3 comprises 15 residues. CDR3 amino acids: CASSLRSSYNSPLHF. DNA for the CDR3: TGTGCCAGCAGCTTACGGAGCTCCTATAATTCACCCCTCCACTTT.

This clone was detected once. In DNA, the CDR3 is TGTGCCAGCAGCTTGAAAGAGGGGCGCGGTAATTCACCCCTCCACTTT. Translating gives CASSLKEGRGNSPLHF. V and J are TRBV5-4 and TRBJ1-6, with TRBD1 as a possible D gene (5 bases). V was clipped by 1 base and J by 6 bases, with 14 bases between them. The CDR3 is 16 amino acids. Germline V gives CDR1 SGHNT, CDR2 YYREEE (reference sequence).